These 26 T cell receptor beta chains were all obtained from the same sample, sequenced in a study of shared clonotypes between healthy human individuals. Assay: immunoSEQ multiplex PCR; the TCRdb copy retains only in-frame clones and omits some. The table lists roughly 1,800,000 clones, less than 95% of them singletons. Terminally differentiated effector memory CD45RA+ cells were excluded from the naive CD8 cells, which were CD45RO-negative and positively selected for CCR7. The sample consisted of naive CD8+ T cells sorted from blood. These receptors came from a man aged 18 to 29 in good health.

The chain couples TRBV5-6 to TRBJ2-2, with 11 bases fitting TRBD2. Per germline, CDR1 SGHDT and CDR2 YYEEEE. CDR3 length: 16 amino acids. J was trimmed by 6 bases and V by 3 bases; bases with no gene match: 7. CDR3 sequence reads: CASSSLAGELAGELFF. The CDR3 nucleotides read TGTGCCAGCAGCTCACTAGCGGGAGAATTAGCCGGGGAGCTGTTTTTT.

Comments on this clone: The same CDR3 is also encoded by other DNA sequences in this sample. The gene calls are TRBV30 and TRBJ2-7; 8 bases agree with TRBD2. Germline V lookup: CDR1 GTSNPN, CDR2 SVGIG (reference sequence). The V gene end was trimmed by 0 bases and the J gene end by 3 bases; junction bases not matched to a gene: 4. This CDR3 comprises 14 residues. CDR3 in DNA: TGTGCCTGGAGTGTACGGGGGGGAGGCTACGAGCAGTACTTC. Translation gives CAWSVRGGGYEQYF. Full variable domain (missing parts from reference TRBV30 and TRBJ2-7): SQTIHQWPATLVQPVGSPLSLECTVEGTSNPNLYWYRQAAGRGLQLLFYSVGIGQISSEVPQNLSASRPQDRQFILSSKKLLLSDSGFYLCAWSVRGGGYEQYFGPGTRLTVT.

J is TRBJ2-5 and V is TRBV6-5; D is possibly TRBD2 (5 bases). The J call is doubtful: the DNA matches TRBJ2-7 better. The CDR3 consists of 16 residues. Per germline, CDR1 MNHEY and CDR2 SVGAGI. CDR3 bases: TGTGCCAGCAGTTACTCGAACTTGGACTGGGGCTACGAGCAGTACTTC. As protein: CASSYSNLDWGYEQYF.

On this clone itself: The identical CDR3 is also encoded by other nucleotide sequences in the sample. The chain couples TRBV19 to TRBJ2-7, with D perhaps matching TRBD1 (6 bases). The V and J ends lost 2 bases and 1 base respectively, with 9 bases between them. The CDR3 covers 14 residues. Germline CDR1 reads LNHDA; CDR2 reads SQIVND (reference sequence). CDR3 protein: CASSIRQDSYEQYF. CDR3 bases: TGTGCCAGTAGTATACGACAGGATTCCTACGAGCAGTACTTC.

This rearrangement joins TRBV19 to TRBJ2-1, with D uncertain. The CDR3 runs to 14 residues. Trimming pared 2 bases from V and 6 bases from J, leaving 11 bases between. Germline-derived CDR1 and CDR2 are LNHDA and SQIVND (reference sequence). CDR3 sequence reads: CASSILHLVNEQFF. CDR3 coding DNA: TGTGCCAGTAGTATACTCCACCTGGTCAATGAGCAGTTCTTC.

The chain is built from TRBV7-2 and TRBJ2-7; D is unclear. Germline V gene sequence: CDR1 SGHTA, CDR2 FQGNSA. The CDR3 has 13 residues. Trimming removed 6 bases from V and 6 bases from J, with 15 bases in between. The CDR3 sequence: CASRQTDWGEQYF. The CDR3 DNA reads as TGTGCCAGCAGGCAGACGGATTGGGGCGAGCAGTACTTC.

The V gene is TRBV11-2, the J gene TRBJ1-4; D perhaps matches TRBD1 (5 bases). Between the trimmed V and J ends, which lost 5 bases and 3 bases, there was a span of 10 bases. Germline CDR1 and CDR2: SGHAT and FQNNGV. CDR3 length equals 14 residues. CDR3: CASSESGANEKLFF. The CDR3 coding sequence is TGTGCCAGCAGCGAATCGGGGGCTAATGAAAAACTGTTTTTT.

The CDR3 region has the DNA TGTGCCAGCAGCCAGGAAACGCTAGTTCCTGAGCAGTTCTTC. This gives the protein CASSQETLVPEQFF. The V call is TRBV4-2, the J call TRBJ2-1, with unresolved D. Germline values: CDR1 LGHNA, CDR2 YNFKEQ. Trimming cost V 3 bases and J 9 bases, with 15 bases left between them. This CDR3 spans 14 amino acids.

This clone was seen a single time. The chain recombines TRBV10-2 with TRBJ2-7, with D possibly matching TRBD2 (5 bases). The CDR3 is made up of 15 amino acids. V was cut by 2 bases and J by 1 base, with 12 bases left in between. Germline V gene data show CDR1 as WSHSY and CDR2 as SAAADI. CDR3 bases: TGCGCCAGCAGTGAGGTCGGGGATCCTTCCTACGAGCAGTACTTC. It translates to CASSEVGDPSYEQYF.

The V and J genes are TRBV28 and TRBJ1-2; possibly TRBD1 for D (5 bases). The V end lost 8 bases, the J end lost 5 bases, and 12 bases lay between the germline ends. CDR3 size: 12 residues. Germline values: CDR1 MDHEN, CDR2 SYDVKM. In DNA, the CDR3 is TGTGCCAGCTTTACGGGGGGTTATGGCTACACCTTC. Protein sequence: CASFTGGYGYTF.

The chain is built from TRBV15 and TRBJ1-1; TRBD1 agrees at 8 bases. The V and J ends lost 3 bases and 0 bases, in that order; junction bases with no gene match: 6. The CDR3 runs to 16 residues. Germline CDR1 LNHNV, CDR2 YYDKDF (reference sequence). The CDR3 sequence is CATSRPMTGVNTEAFF. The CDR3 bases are TGTGCCACCAGCAGGCCGATGACAGGGGTGAACACTGAAGCTTTCTTT. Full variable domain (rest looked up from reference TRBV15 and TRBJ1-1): DAMVIQNPRYQVTQFGKPVTLSCSQTLNHNVMYWYQQKSSQAPKLLFHYYDKDFNNEADTPDNFQSRRPNTSFCFLDIRSPGLGDTAMYLCATSRPMTGVNTEAFFGQGTRLTVV.

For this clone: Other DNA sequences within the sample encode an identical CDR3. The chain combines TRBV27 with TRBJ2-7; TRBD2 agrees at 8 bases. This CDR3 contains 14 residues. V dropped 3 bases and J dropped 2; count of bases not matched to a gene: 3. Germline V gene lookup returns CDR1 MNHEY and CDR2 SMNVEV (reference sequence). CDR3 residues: CASSFDGRAYEQYF. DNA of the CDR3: TGTGCCAGCAGTTTTGACGGGAGGGCCTACGAGCAGTACTTC.

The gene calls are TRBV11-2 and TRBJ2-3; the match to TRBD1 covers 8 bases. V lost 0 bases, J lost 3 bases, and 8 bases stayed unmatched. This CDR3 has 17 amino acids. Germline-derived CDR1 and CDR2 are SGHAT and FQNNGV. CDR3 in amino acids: CASSLDLWTGSTDTQYF. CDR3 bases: TGTGCCAGCAGCTTAGATCTGTGGACAGGGTCGACAGATACGCAGTATTTT.

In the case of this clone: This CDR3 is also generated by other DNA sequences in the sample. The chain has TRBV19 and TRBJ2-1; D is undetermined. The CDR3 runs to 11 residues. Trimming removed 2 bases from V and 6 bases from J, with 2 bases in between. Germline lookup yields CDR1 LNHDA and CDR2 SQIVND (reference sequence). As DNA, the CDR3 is TGTGCCAGTAGTATATTCAATGAGCAGTTCTTC. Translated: CASSIFNEQFF.

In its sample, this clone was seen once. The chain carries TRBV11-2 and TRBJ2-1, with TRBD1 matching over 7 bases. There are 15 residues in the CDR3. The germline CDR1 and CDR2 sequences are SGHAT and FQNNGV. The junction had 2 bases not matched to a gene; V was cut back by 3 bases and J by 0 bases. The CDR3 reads CASSFRGNSYNEQFF. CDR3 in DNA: TGTGCCAGCAGCTTCAGGGGGAACTCCTACAATGAGCAGTTCTTC.

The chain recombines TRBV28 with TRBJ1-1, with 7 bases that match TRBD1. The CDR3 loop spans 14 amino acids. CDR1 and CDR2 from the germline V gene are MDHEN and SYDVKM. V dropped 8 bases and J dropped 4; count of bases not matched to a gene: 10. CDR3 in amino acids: CASDETGSGTEAFF. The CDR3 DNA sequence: TGTGCCAGCGATGAGACAGGGTCTGGCACTGAAGCTTTCTTT.

This CDR3 is CASTGGEKLFF. In nucleotides, the CDR3 is TGTGCCAGCACGGGAGGCGAAAAACTGTTTTTT. V and J are TRBV6-6 and TRBJ1-4; D is unresolved. The CDR3 length is 11 residues. The germline gives CDR1 MNHNY, CDR2 SVGAGI (reference sequence). V was shortened by 7 bases and J by 8 bases, with 8 bases between the two germline ends.

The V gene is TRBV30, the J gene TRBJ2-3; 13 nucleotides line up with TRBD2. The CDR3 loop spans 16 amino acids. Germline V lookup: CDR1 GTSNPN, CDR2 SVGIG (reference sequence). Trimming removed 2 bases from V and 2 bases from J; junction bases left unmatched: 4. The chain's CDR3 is CAWSLTSGGLTDTQYF. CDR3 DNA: TGTGCCTGGAGTTTGACTAGCGGGGGGCTCACAGATACGCAGTATTTT.

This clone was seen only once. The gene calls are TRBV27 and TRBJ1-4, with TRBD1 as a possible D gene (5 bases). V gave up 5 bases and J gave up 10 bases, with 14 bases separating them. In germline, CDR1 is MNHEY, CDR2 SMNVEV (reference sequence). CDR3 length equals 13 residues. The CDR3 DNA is TGTGCCAGCAGTATGACGGGACTTGGAAAACTGTTTTTT. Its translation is CASSMTGLGKLFF.

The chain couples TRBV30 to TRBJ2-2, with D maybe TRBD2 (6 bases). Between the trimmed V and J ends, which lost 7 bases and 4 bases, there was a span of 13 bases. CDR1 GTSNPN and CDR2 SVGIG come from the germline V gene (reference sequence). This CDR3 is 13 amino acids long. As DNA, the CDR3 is TGTGCCTACGACGGGGGTGGCACCGGGGAGCTGTTTTTT. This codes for CAYDGGGTGELFF.

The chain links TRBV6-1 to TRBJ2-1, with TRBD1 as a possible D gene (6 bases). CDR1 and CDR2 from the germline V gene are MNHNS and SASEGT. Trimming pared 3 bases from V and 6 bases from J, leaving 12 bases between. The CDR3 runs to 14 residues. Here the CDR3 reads CASSEDTGSNEQFF. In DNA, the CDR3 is TGTGCCAGCAGTGAGGACACAGGGTCCAATGAGCAGTTCTTC.

The CDR3 DNA reads as TGTGCCATCAGTGGGGGTAGGGAAACAACTGAAGCTTTCTTT. Amino acids: CAISGGRETTEAFF. V and J are TRBV10-3 and TRBJ1-1; no clear D gene. This CDR3 contains 14 residues. The germline V and J ends were trimmed by 4 bases and 5 bases, with 14 bases remaining between them. Germline CDR1 ENHRY, CDR2 SYGVKD.

The DNA for the CDR3 is TGTGCCAGCAGCTTACTAGGGCTAGATGGGATTCTGAGGGCATCAGATACGCAGTATTTT. It translates to CASSLLGLDGILRASDTQYF. V gene TRBV7-8 combines with J gene TRBJ2-3; possibly TRBD2 for D (5 bases). V shed 2 bases and J shed 4 bases, with 28 bases lying between them. CDR3 length equals 20 residues. Germline CDR1 reads SGHVS; CDR2 reads FQNEAQ.

CDR3 in DNA: TGTGCCAGCAGTCCCTATCCCTCGGGGGATACGCAGTATTTT. Translation gives CASSPYPSGDTQYF. The V and J genes are TRBV6-5 and TRBJ2-3; D might be TRBD2 (5 bases). Per germline, CDR1 MNHEY and CDR2 SVGAGI. CDR3 length: 14 amino acids. Trimming pared 5 bases from V and 6 bases from J, leaving 15 bases between.

The CDR3: CASSQLAGGYNEQFF. The CDR3 DNA follows: TGTGCCAGCAGCCAACTAGCGGGAGGTTACAATGAGCAGTTCTTC. V usage is TRBV11-2 and J usage is TRBJ2-1; 12 bases align to TRBD2. From germline, CDR1 is SGHAT and CDR2 FQNNGV. With V trimmed by 5 bases and J by 4 bases, 3 bases remained unmatched. The CDR3 has 15 residues.

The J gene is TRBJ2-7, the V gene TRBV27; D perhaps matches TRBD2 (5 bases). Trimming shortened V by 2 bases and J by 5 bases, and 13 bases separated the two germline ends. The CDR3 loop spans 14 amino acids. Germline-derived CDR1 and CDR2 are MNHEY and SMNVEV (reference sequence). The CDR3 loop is CASSLTEGPDEQYF. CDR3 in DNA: TGTGCCAGCAGTTTAACAGAGGGCCCCGACGAGCAGTACTTC.